Listed below are T cell receptor beta chains from one sample, sequenced in a study of T-cell memory formation after mild COVID-19. Via MiXCR, TCRdb re-called the 5' RACE reads, giving one row per CDR3 protein. The sample has around 400,000 distinct CDR3 sequences, roughly 24% seen once; the top ten hold 8.8%. Specimen: PBMCs or a T cell subset sorted from them (not recorded which). Receptor source: an adult woman who had mild COVID-19 (a few samples of this study predate the infection). Cell type and time point are not known. CDR3s include the opening cysteine and the closing phenylalanine or tryptophan. D genes are given only for firm matches. The size field is filled for only some rows; it gives once, few, many or a size class.

size: once; J: TRBJ2-3; D: TRBD2; V: TRBV9; CDR3: CASSVDGGGRDTQYF; DNA: TGTGCCAGCAGCGTAGATGGCGGGGGACGAGATACGCAGTATTTT
size: once; J: TRBJ2-3; D: TRBD2; V: TRBV7-9; CDR3: CASSFPVGSTSGGTDTQYF; DNA: TGTGCCAGCAGCTTCCCGGTGGGTTCGACTAGCGGTGGCACAGATACGCAGTATTTT
size: NA; J: TRBJ2-6; D: NA; V: TRBV4-1; CDR3: CASSQQGTGANVLTF; DNA: TGCGCCAGCAGCCAACAGGGTACTGGGGCCAACGTCCTGACTTTC
size: NA; J: TRBJ2-1; D: TRBD1; V: TRBV7-9; CDR3: CASSLASGGRNEQFF; DNA: TGTGCCAGCAGCTTAGCGTCAGGGGGCCGGAATGAGCAGTTCTTC
size: NA; J: TRBJ1-2; D: NA; V: TRBV2; CDR3: CASSEGGTYGYTF; DNA: TGTGCCAGCAGTGAGGGTGGAACCTATGGCTACACCTTC
size: few; J: TRBJ2-3; D: NA; V: TRBV15; CDR3: CATSKNRASTDTQYF; DNA: TGTGCCACCAGCAAAAACAGGGCAAGCACAGATACGCAGTATTTT
size: few; J: TRBJ2-3; D: TRBD2; V: TRBV6-4; CDR3: CASSDEAGGADTQYF; DNA: TGTGCCAGCAGTGACGAAGCGGGAGGGGCAGATACGCAGTATTTT
size: many; J: TRBJ2-3; D: TRBD1; V: TRBV5-1; CDR3: CASSQGQGASDTQYF; DNA: TGCGCCAGCAGCCAGGGACAGGGGGCAAGCGATACGCAGTATTTT
size: few; J: TRBJ2-7; D: NA; V: TRBV14; CDR3: CASSQVGGGEQYF; DNA: TGTGCCAGCAGCCAAGTCGGGGGCGGCGAGCAGTACTTC
size: few; J: TRBJ2-7; D: TRBD2; V: TRBV7-6; CDR3: CASSPRTSDEQYF; DNA: TGTGCCAGCAGCCCAAGGACTAGCGACGAGCAGTACTTC
size: NA; J: TRBJ1-1; D: NA; V: TRBV20-1; CDR3: CSAPGLVTEAFF; DNA: TGCAGTGCGCCGGGGCTAGTCACTGAAGCTTTCTTT
size: NA; J: TRBJ2-3; D: NA; V: TRBV5-1; CDR3: CASSPSVGSGDTQYF; DNA: TGCGCCAGCAGCCCCTCCGTAGGGTCGGGAGATACGCAGTATTTT
size: few; J: TRBJ1-1; D: NA; V: TRBV12-3/TRBV12-4; CDR3: CASSFGGPEAFF; DNA: TGTGCCAGCAGTTTTGGGGGCCCTGAAGCTTTCTTT
size: few; J: TRBJ2-3; D: NA; V: TRBV27; CDR3: CASCPQWGAGTDTQYF; DNA: TGTGCCAGCTGTCCCCAATGGGGGGCAGGCACAGATACGCAGTATTTT
size: NA; J: TRBJ2-7; D: NA; V: TRBV20-1; CDR3: CSASSDLLEAYEQYF; DNA: TGCAGTGCTTCATCGGACTTATTGGAAGCCTACGAGCAGTACTTC
size: few; J: TRBJ2-1; D: TRBD2; V: TRBV2; CDR3: CASSAASGGVYNEQFF; DNA: TGTGCCAGCAGTGCAGCCAGCGGGGGGGTCTACAATGAGCAGTTCTTC
size: NA; J: TRBJ2-3; D: NA; V: TRBV7-6; CDR3: CASSLPGGPSTDTQYF; DNA: TGTGCCAGCAGCTTACCCGGGGGACCCAGCACAGATACGCAGTATTTT
size: NA; J: TRBJ2-1; D: TRBD2; V: TRBV11-2; CDR3: CASSLVTSGPGFEQFF; DNA: TGTGCCAGCAGCCTTGTGACTAGCGGACCCGGGTTTGAGCAGTTCTTC
size: few; J: TRBJ2-2; D: NA; V: TRBV3-1; CDR3: CASSQASRGPAGELFF; DNA: TGTGCCAGCAGCCAAGCGTCGCGGGGGCCCGCCGGGGAGCTGTTTTTT
size: few; J: TRBJ2-7; D: TRBD2; V: TRBV7-2; CDR3: CASSSRAGVYYEQYF; DNA: TGTGCCAGCAGCTCGAGGGCGGGAGTTTACTACGAGCAGTACTTC
size: NA; J: TRBJ1-2; D: TRBD1; V: TRBV7-6; CDR3: CASSSDRGGGYTF; DNA: TGTGCCAGCAGCTCAGACAGGGGCGGTGGCTACACCTTC
size: NA; J: TRBJ2-7; D: NA; V: TRBV7-8; CDR3: CASSSDGSYEQYF; DNA: TGTGCCAGCAGCTCGGACGGATCCTACGAGCAGTACTTC
size: NA; J: TRBJ2-7; D: TRBD1; V: TRBV10-3; CDR3: CAISGTGKNEQYF; DNA: TGTGCCATCAGTGGGACAGGGAAAAACGAGCAGTACTTC
size: NA; J: TRBJ2-7; D: TRBD1; V: TRBV29-1; CDR3: CSVEIRDRAFYEQYF; DNA: TGCAGCGTTGAAATAAGGGACAGAGCATTTTACGAGCAGTACTTC
size: NA; J: TRBJ2-1; D: NA; V: TRBV12-3/TRBV12-4; CDR3: CASVTSPAYNEQFF; DNA: TGTGCCAGCGTAACTAGCCCAGCCTACAATGAGCAGTTCTTC
size: few; J: TRBJ2-2; D: TRBD1; V: TRBV2; CDR3: CASSGDRDTGELFF; DNA: TGTGCCAGCAGTGGGGACAGGGACACCGGGGAGCTGTTTTTT
size: NA; J: TRBJ1-4; D: NA; V: TRBV5-4; CDR3: CASSLEPDLNEKLFF; DNA: TGTGCCAGCAGCTTGGAACCGGACTTAAATGAAAAACTGTTTTTT
size: NA; J: TRBJ2-5; D: TRBD2; V: TRBV7-8; CDR3: CASSRGLAGRETQYF; DNA: TGTGCCAGCAGCCGGGGACTAGCGGGAAGAGAGACCCAGTACTTC
size: few; J: TRBJ1-2; D: NA; V: TRBV29-1; CDR3: CSVAGPNYGYTF; DNA: TGCAGCGTTGCTGGGCCTAACTATGGCTACACCTTC
size: NA; J: TRBJ2-4; D: TRBD2; V: TRBV7-9; CDR3: CASSLWLGLSGKATKNIQYF; DNA: TGTGCCAGCAGCTTATGGTTGGGTCTTAGCGGGAAGGCGACCAAAAACATTCAGTACTTC
size: NA; J: TRBJ2-5; D: NA; V: TRBV3-1; CDR3: CASMKKEETQYF; DNA: TGTGCCAGCATGAAAAAAGAAGAGACCCAGTACTTC
size: few; J: TRBJ1-2; D: TRBD1; V: TRBV29-1; CDR3: CSAIAGGANYGYTF; DNA: TGCAGCGCGATCGCAGGGGGCGCGAACTATGGCTACACCTTC
size: NA; J: TRBJ2-7; D: TRBD2; V: TRBV7-6; CDR3: CASSLERLAGEQYF; DNA: TGTGCCAGCAGCTTAGAGCGACTAGCTGGAGAGCAGTACTTC
size: few; J: TRBJ2-7; D: NA; V: TRBV19; CDR3: CASSMIIEAYEQYF; DNA: TGTGCCAGTAGTATGATTATAGAGGCCTACGAGCAGTACTTC
size: NA; J: TRBJ1-1; D: NA; V: TRBV4-2; CDR3: CASSQGTVGLRTKMNTEAFF; DNA: TGTGCCAGCAGCCAGGGAACTGTGGGGTTGCGAACCAAAATGAACACTGAAGCTTTCTTT
size: few; J: TRBJ2-6; D: NA; V: TRBV7-3; CDR3: CASSLRWTTSGANVLTF; DNA: TGTGCCAGCAGCTTAAGGTGGACGACCTCTGGGGCCAACGTCCTGACTTTC
size: NA; J: TRBJ2-4; D: TRBD1; V: TRBV19; CDR3: CASRQGAKNIQYF; DNA: TGTGCCAGTAGACAGGGGGCCAAAAACATTCAGTACTTC
size: few; J: TRBJ1-2; D: NA; V: TRBV7-2; CDR3: CASSLVVRGRGYTF; DNA: TGTGCCAGCAGCTTAGTTGTCAGGGGTCGTGGCTACACCTTC
size: few; J: TRBJ2-3; D: NA; V: TRBV5-1; CDR3: CASSAGPGLALNTDTQYF; DNA: TGCGCCAGCAGCGCAGGGCCAGGGCTAGCGCTAAACACAGATACGCAGTATTTT
size: NA; J: TRBJ1-6; D: TRBD1; V: TRBV27; CDR3: CASSWARGGNSPLHF; DNA: TGTGCCAGCAGTTGGGCCAGGGGGGGAAATTCACCCCTCCACTTT
size: NA; J: TRBJ2-7; D: TRBD1; V: TRBV20-1; CDR3: CSAPGQGRPYEQYF; DNA: TGCAGTGCTCCAGGACAGGGAAGGCCCTACGAGCAGTACTTC
size: few; J: TRBJ2-7; D: NA; V: TRBV14; CDR3: CASSPRNTYPYEQYF; DNA: TGTGCCAGCAGCCCCAGGAACACGTACCCCTACGAGCAGTACTTC
size: many; J: TRBJ1-6; D: TRBD1; V: TRBV9; CDR3: CASSPRTGQGNSPLHF; DNA: TGTGCCAGCAGCCCAAGGACAGGGCAGGGTAATTCACCCCTCCACTTT
size: NA; J: TRBJ2-3; D: NA; V: TRBV18; CDR3: CASSKLGEEPTDTQYF; DNA: TGTGCCAGCTCAAAGCTCGGAGAAGAACCCACAGATACGCAGTATTTT
size: few; J: TRBJ2-5; D: NA; V: TRBV18; CDR3: CASSPGHQETQYF; DNA: TGTGCCAGCTCACCAGGGCACCAAGAGACCCAGTACTTC
size: NA; J: TRBJ1-1; D: NA; V: TRBV29-1; CDR3: CSVDRTLNTEAFF; DNA: TGCAGCGTTGATAGGACCCTGAACACTGAAGCTTTCTTT
size: NA; J: TRBJ2-3; D: TRBD2; V: TRBV10-3; CDR3: CAISSTSGTLSTDTQYF; DNA: TGTGCCATCAGTTCGACTAGCGGGACCTTGAGCACAGATACGCAGTATTTT
size: few; J: TRBJ1-1; D: NA; V: TRBV29-1; CDR3: CSVPEGGGGTEAFF; DNA: TGCAGCGTCCCCGAGGGCGGGGGCGGCACTGAAGCTTTCTTT
size: few; J: TRBJ2-4; D: NA; V: TRBV5-1; CDR3: CASSLRGGNIQYF; DNA: TGCGCCAGCAGTCTGAGGGGGGGAAACATTCAGTACTTC
size: few; J: TRBJ1-4; D: NA; V: TRBV9; CDR3: CASSPGRVHEKLFF; DNA: TGTGCCAGCAGCCCTGGAAGAGTACATGAAAAACTGTTTTTT
size: NA; J: TRBJ2-1; D: NA; V: TRBV7-6; CDR3: CASSLASQRSGYNEQFF; DNA: TGTGCCAGCAGCTTAGCCAGCCAACGTAGCGGCTACAATGAGCAGTTCTTC
size: NA; J: TRBJ2-7; D: TRBD1; V: TRBV5-1; CDR3: CASSWTGRRSSYEQYF; DNA: TGCGCCAGCAGCTGGACAGGGCGAAGGAGCTCCTACGAGCAGTACTTC
size: NA; J: TRBJ1-1; D: NA; V: TRBV15; CDR3: CATSWGNTEAFF; DNA: TGTGCCACCAGCTGGGGAAACACTGAAGCTTTCTTT
size: NA; J: TRBJ1-5; D: NA; V: TRBV4-2; CDR3: CASSQEDSNQPQHF; DNA: TGTGCCAGCAGCCAAGAGGACAGCAATCAGCCCCAGCATTTT
size: NA; J: TRBJ2-7; D: TRBD1; V: TRBV7-2; CDR3: CASSSRSQGGDEQYF; DNA: TGTGCCAGCAGCTCCAGGTCACAGGGGGGCGACGAGCAGTACTTC
size: NA; J: TRBJ1-1; D: NA; V: TRBV7-2; CDR3: CASTFHGGSFF; DNA: TGTGCCAGCACCTTCCACGGGGGAAGTTTCTTT
size: few; J: TRBJ2-5; D: NA; V: TRBV10-3; CDR3: CAISAAYGETQYF; DNA: TGTGCCATCAGTGCCGCGTATGGGGAGACCCAGTACTTC
size: few; J: TRBJ1-1; D: NA; V: TRBV29-1; CDR3: CSVRGPTNTEAFF; DNA: TGCAGCGTCCGTGGACCGACGAACACTGAAGCTTTCTTT
size: NA; J: TRBJ2-4; D: TRBD2; V: TRBV25-1; CDR3: CASSPSTSGKNIQYF; DNA: TGTGCCAGCAGTCCCTCGACTAGCGGGAAAAACATTCAGTACTTC
size: few; J: TRBJ2-3; D: TRBD2; V: TRBV5-1; CDR3: CASSLVLAGGPTDTQYF; DNA: TGCGCCAGCAGCTTGGTTCTAGCGGGAGGGCCCACAGATACGCAGTATTTT